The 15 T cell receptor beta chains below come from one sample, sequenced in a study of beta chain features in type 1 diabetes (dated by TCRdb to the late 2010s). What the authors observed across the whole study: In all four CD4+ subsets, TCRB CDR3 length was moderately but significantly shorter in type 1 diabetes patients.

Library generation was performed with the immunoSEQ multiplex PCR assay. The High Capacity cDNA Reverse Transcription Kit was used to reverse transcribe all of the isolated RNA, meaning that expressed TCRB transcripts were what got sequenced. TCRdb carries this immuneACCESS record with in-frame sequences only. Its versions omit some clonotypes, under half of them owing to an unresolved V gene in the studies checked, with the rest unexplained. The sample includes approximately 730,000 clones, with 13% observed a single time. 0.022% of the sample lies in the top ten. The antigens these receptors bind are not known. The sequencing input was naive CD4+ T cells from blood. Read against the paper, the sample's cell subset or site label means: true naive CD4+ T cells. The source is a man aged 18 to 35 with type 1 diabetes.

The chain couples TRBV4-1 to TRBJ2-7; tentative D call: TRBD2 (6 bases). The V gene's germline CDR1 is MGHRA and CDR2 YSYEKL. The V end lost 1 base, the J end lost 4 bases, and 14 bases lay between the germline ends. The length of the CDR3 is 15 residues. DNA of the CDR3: TGCGCCAGCAGCCAAGCTACCGGGACTCCGTACGAGCAGTACTTC. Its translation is CASSQATGTPYEQYF.

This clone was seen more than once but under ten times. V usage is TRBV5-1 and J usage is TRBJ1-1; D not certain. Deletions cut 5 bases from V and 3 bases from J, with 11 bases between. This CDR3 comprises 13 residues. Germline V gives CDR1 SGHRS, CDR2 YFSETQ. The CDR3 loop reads CASRAVTDTEAFF. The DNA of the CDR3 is TGCGCCAGCAGAGCAGTAACGGACACTGAAGCTTTCTTT.

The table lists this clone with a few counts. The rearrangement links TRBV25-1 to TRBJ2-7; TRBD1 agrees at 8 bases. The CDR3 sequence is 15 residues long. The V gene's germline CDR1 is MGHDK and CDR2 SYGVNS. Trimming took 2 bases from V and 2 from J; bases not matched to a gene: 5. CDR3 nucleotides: TGTGCCAGCAGTGAAGGGTCAGGGGGCGCCTACGAGCAGTACTTC. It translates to CASSEGSGGAYEQYF.

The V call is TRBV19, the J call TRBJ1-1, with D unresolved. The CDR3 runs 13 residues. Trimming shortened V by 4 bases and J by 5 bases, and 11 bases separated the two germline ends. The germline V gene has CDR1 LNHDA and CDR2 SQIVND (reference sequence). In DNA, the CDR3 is TGTGCCAGTAGTAGTCCGGAAAGGACTGAAGCTTTCTTT. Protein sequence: CASSSPERTEAFF. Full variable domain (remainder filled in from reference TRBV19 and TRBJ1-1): DGGITQSPKYLFRKEGQNVTLSCEQNLNHDAMYWYRQDPGQGLRLIYYSQIVNDFQKGDIAEGYSVSREKKESFPLTVTSAQKNPTAFYLCASSSPERTEAFFGQGTRLTVV.

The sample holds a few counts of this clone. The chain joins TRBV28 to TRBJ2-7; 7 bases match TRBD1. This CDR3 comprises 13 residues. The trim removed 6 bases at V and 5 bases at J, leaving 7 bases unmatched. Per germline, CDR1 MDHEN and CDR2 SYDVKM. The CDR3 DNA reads TGTGCCAGCAGGTATACAGGGGTGGACGAGCAGTACTTC. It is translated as CASRYTGVDEQYF.

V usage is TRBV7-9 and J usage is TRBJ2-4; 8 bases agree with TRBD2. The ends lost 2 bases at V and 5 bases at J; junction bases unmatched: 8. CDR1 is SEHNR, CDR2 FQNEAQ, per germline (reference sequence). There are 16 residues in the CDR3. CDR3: CASSLQAGAAQNIQYF. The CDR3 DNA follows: TGTGCCAGCAGCTTACAAGCGGGGGCCGCCCAAAACATTCAGTACTTC.

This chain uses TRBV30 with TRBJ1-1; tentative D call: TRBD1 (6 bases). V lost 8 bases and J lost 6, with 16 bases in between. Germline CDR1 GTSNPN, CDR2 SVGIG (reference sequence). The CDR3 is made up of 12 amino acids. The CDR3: CATSGDPPEAFF. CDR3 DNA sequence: TGTGCCACCTCAGGGGATCCCCCTGAAGCTTTCTTT.

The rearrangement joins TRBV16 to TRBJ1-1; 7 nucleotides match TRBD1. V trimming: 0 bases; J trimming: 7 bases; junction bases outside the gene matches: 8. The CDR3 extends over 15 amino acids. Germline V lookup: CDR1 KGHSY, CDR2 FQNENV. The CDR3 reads CASSQSAQGDNEAFF. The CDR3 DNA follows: TGTGCCAGCAGCCAATCCGCTCAGGGGGATAATGAAGCTTTCTTT.

CDR3 nucleotide sequence: TGCAGCGTTGAAAGGGGACAGGGGAACACTGAAGCTTTCTTT. It specifies CSVERGQGNTEAFF. The V gene is TRBV29-1, the J gene TRBJ1-1, with 9 bases that match TRBD1. There are 14 residues in the CDR3. Germline loops: CDR1 SQVTM, CDR2 ANQGSEA. V lost 2 bases to trimming and J lost 1 base; unmatched junction nucleotides: 2.

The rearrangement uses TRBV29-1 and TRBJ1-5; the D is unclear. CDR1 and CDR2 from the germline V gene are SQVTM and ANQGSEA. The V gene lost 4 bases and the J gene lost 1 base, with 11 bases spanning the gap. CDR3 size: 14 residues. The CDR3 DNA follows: TGCAGCGTTGCTGTGGGAGGGAGCAATCAGCCCCAGCATTTT. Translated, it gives CSVAVGGSNQPQHF.

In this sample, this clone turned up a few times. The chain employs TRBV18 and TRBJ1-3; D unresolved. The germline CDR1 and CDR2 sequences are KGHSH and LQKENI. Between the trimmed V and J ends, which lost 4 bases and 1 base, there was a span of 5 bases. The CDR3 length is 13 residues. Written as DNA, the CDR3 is TGTGCCAGCTCACTTGGATCTGGAAACACCATATATTTT. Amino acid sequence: CASSLGSGNTIYF.

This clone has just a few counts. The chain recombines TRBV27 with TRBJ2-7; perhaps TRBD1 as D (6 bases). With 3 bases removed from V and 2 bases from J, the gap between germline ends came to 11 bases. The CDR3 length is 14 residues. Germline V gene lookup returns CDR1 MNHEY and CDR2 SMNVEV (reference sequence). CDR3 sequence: CASSLVGGAYEQYF. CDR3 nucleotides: TGTGCCAGCAGTTTGGTAGGGGGTGCCTACGAGCAGTACTTC.

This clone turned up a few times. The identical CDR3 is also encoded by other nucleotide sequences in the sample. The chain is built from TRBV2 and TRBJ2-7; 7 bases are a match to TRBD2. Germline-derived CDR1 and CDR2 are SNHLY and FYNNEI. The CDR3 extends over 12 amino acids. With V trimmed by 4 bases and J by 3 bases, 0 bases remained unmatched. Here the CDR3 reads CASSGGGYEQYF. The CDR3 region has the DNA TGTGCCAGCAGTGGCGGGGGCTACGAGCAGTACTTC.

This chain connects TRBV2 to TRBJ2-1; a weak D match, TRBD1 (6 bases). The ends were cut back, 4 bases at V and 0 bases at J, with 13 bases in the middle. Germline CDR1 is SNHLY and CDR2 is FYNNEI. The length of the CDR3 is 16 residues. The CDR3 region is CASSAYRAFSYNEQFF. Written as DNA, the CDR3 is TGTGCCAGCAGTGCATACAGGGCCTTCTCCTACAATGAGCAGTTCTTC.

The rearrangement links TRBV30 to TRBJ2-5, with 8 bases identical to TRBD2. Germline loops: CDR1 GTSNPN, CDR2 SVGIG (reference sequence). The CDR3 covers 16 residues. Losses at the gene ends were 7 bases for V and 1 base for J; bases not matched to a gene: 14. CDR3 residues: CASMGGGGLSQETQYF. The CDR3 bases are TGTGCCTCCATGGGAGGCGGGGGGCTCTCCCAAGAGACCCAGTACTTC.